This passage covers 20 T cell receptor beta chains from one sample sequenced in a study of T cells in tuberculosis. Profiling relied on immunoSEQ multiplex PCR, and the TCRdb table lists in-frame clones only, not all of them. The sample yields approximately 49,000 clones, 90% to 95% seen once. Stated time point: new active TB diagnosis, blood taken before or within 7 days of starting treatment. This specimen was PBMCs, taken at tuberculosis diagnosis. Every receptor here comes from an adult with tuberculosis.

This sequence joins TRBV27 and TRBJ1-5; D possibly corresponds to TRBD1 (5 bases). Trimming removed 5 bases at V and 5 bases at J, with 19 bases between. The germline V gene encodes CDR1 MNHEY and CDR2 SMNVEV (reference sequence). This CDR3 is built from 16 residues. CDR3 loop: CASSTTRRGRDQPQHF. The CDR3, as DNA: TGTGCCAGCAGTACCACGAGGCGGGGACGGGATCAGCCCCAGCATTTT.

This chain connects TRBV5-1 to TRBJ2-7; D perhaps matches TRBD2 (5 bases). Trimming pared 2 bases from V and 2 bases from J, leaving 8 bases between. The germline V gene has CDR1 SGHRS and CDR2 YFSETQ. This CDR3 is built from 13 residues. This CDR3 is CASSFPGTYEQYF. The CDR3 region has the DNA TGCGCCAGCAGCTTCCCGGGGACCTACGAGCAGTACTTC.

This clone appeared a single time. The chain joins TRBV5-1 to TRBJ1-2, with 7 bases identical to TRBD1. Trimming cost V 0 bases and J 2 bases; bases outside gene matches: 1. Germline values: CDR1 SGHRS, CDR2 YFSETQ. CDR3 size: 14 residues. The CDR3 bases are TGCGCCAGCAGCTTGGGACAGGGCAACTATGGCTACACCTTC. It specifies CASSLGQGNYGYTF. The full variable domain, its missing parts supplied by reference TRBV5-1 and TRBJ1-2, is KAGVTQTPRYLIKTRGQQVTLSCSPISGHRSVSWYQQTPGQGLQFLFEYFSETQRNKGNFPGRFSGRQFSNSRSEMNVSTLELGDSALYLCASSLGQGNYGYTFGSGTRLTVV.

This chain connects TRBV5-4 to TRBJ1-5; 12 nucleotides match TRBD1. The ends lost 3 bases at V and 3 bases at J; junction bases unmatched: 7. Germline CDR1 reads SGHNT; CDR2 reads YYREEE (reference sequence). The CDR3 length is 17 residues. The DNA of the CDR3 is TGTGCCAGCAGCTGGGACAGGGGGCTTTCGGTCAATCAGCCCCAGCATTTT. This translates into CASSWDRGLSVNQPQHF.

J is TRBJ2-1 and V is TRBV15, with D possibly TRBD2 on 6 matching bases. Trimming took 6 bases from V and 3 from J, leaving 12 bases between them. CDR1 is LNHNV and CDR2 is YYDKDF in the germline V gene (reference sequence). The CDR3 runs to 14 residues. The chain's CDR3 is CATSIRRDYNEQFF. CDR3 sequence (DNA): TGTGCCACCAGTATTCGGCGGGACTACAATGAGCAGTTCTTC. The full variable domain, completed using reference TRBV15 and TRBJ2-1, is DAMVIQNPRYQVTQFGKPVTLSCSQTLNHNVMYWYQQKSSQAPKLLFHYYDKDFNNEADTPDNFQSRRPNTSFCFLDIRSPGLGDTAMYLCATSIRRDYNEQFFGPGTRLTVL.

The V call is TRBV5-5, the J call TRBJ2-7; 8 positions agree with TRBD2. Per germline, CDR1 SGHKS and CDR2 YYEKEE (reference sequence). The CDR3 covers 17 residues. The V and J ends lost 1 base and 0 bases, in that order; junction bases with no gene match: 9. The CDR3 is CASSLYLAGGSSYEQYF. CDR3 DNA: TGTGCCAGCAGCTTGTATCTGGCGGGAGGCAGCTCCTACGAGCAGTACTTC.

This clone has only one observation. The chain employs TRBV30 and TRBJ2-3; 8 bases align to TRBD1. The CDR3 covers 16 residues. With V trimmed by 4 bases and J by 0 bases, 9 bases remained unmatched. The germline gives CDR1 GTSNPN, CDR2 SVGIG (reference sequence). The CDR3 sequence: CAWNPLGQASTDTQYF. DNA of the CDR3: TGTGCCTGGAACCCCTTGGGACAGGCTAGCACAGATACGCAGTATTTT. Supplemented by reference TRBV30 and TRBJ2-3, the full variable domain reads SQTIHQWPATLVQPVGSPLSLECTVEGTSNPNLYWYRQAAGRGLQLLFYSVGIGQISSEVPQNLSASRPQDRQFILSSKKLLLSDSGFYLCAWNPLGQASTDTQYFGPGTRLTVL.

The rearrangement joins TRBV2 to TRBJ2-3; 9 bases map to TRBD2. Trimming removed 6 bases from V and 5 bases from J; junction bases left unmatched: 9. The germline CDR1 and CDR2 sequences are SNHLY and FYNNEI. The CDR3 consists of 15 residues. CDR3 coding DNA: TGTGCCAGCAGGACTAGCGGATTACGTAAAGATACGCAGTATTTT. Translating gives CASRTSGLRKDTQYF.

The chain uses TRBV7-2 and TRBJ2-7, with D unclear. The V gene lost 0 bases and the J gene lost 3 bases, with 3 bases spanning the gap. The CDR3 consists of 12 residues. Germline CDR1 is SGHTA and CDR2 is FQGNSA. CDR3 amino acids: CASSLANYEQYF. The CDR3 region has the DNA TGTGCCAGCAGCTTAGCCAACTACGAGCAGTACTTC.

The chain links TRBV6-1 to TRBJ2-5, with TRBD1 as a possible D gene (5 bases). Germline CDR1 and CDR2: MNHNS and SASEGT. The CDR3 runs 13 residues. The V and J ends lost 2 bases and 7 bases respectively, with 11 bases between them. CDR3 sequence (DNA): TGTGCCAGCAGTGAATCCCTCCAGGGGACCCAGTACTTC. Translating gives CASSESLQGTQYF.

V is TRBV27 and J is TRBJ2-7; D possibly corresponds to TRBD1 (6 bases). V lost 3 bases to trimming and J lost 6 bases, with 18 bases between them. Looked up from germline, CDR1 is MNHEY and CDR2 is SMNVEV (reference sequence). CDR3 length: 15 amino acids. The CDR3 DNA is TGTGCCAGCAGTTTTTTAGGACAGATAGGTGGCGAGCAGTACTTC. Translating it yields CASSFLGQIGGEQYF.

The chain carries TRBV5-6 and TRBJ2-2; 11 positions match TRBD1. The germline V gene has CDR1 SGHDT and CDR2 YYEEEE. There are 16 residues in the CDR3. V lost 2 bases to trimming and J lost 5 bases; unmatched junction nucleotides: 5. The CDR3 sequence is CASSFLGTGGTGELFF. The CDR3, as DNA: TGTGCCAGCAGCTTTTTGGGGACAGGGGGAACCGGGGAGCTGTTTTTT.

The genes are TRBV5-1 and TRBJ2-4; 10 bases map to TRBD1. The CDR3 length is 17 residues. J was trimmed by 3 bases and V by 0 bases; bases with no gene match: 6. Germline V gene lookup returns CDR1 SGHRS and CDR2 YFSETQ. CDR3 loop: CASSLAGQGIDKNIQYF. CDR3 DNA: TGCGCCAGCAGCTTGGCGGGACAGGGGATTGACAAAAACATTCAGTACTTC.

V usage is TRBV18 and J usage is TRBJ2-7; D is perhaps TRBD1 (6 bases). CDR3 size: 15 residues. From germline, CDR1 is KGHSH and CDR2 LQKENI. Trimming pared 0 bases from V and 2 bases from J, leaving 11 bases between. CDR3 sequence reads: CASSPPQGQPYEQYF. CDR3 nucleotides: TGTGCCAGCTCACCACCCCAGGGGCAGCCCTACGAGCAGTACTTC.

V is TRBV14 and J is TRBJ1-2; no reliable D call. V shed 4 bases and J shed 1 base, with 16 bases lying between them. This CDR3 is 16 amino acids long. Germline V CDR1 and CDR2: SGHDN, FVKESK. The DNA for the CDR3 is TGTGCCAGCAGCCGCACGTCAGGATTACTTAACTATGGCTACACCTTC. It codes for CASSRTSGLLNYGYTF.

This chain joins TRBV13 and TRBJ2-7; perhaps TRBD1 as D (5 bases). This CDR3 is built from 14 residues. From germline, CDR1 is PRHDT and CDR2 FYEKMQ (reference sequence). V lost 5 bases and J lost 0, with 11 bases in between. The CDR3 here is CASSPPDNSYEQYF. The CDR3 nucleotides are TGTGCCAGCAGCCCCCCGGACAACTCCTACGAGCAGTACTTC.

The rearrangement joins TRBV30 to TRBJ2-7, with 7 bases identical to TRBD2. The germline CDR1 and CDR2 sequences are GTSNPN and SVGIG (reference sequence). Trimming cost V 2 bases and J 3 bases; bases outside gene matches: 4. The CDR3 is 13 residues long. CDR3 in amino acids: CAWSRGDFYEQYF. In nucleotides, the CDR3 is TGTGCCTGGAGTCGGGGGGATTTCTACGAGCAGTACTTC.

The chain joins TRBV29-1 to TRBJ1-1; maybe TRBD1 (5 bases). In germline, CDR1 is SQVTM, CDR2 ANQGSEA. Trimming removed 3 bases at V and 4 bases at J, with 12 bases between. The CDR3 consists of 13 residues. DNA of the CDR3: TGCAGCGTTGACTGGGGGGGGAGCACTGAAGCTTTCTTT. Protein: CSVDWGGSTEAFF.

J is TRBJ2-2 and V is TRBV2; the match to TRBD2 covers 15 bases. V was clipped by 6 bases and J by 5 bases; unmatched bases: 4. CDR1 is SNHLY and CDR2 is FYNNEI in the germline V gene. The CDR3 loop spans 16 amino acids. The DNA of the CDR3 is TGTGCCAGCAGGAAGGGACTAGCGGGAGGTACCGGGGAGCTGTTTTTT. Its translation is CASRKGLAGGTGELFF.

The chain has TRBV7-9 and TRBJ1-3; 7 bases match TRBD1. The CDR3 is 16 amino acids. The ends lost 3 bases at V and 2 bases at J; junction bases unmatched: 7. Germline V lookup: CDR1 SEHNR, CDR2 FQNEAQ (reference sequence). CDR3 nucleotide sequence: TGTGCCAGCAGCTTGTTAGGACAGGTTGCTGGAAACACCATATATTTT. This gives the protein CASSLLGQVAGNTIYF.